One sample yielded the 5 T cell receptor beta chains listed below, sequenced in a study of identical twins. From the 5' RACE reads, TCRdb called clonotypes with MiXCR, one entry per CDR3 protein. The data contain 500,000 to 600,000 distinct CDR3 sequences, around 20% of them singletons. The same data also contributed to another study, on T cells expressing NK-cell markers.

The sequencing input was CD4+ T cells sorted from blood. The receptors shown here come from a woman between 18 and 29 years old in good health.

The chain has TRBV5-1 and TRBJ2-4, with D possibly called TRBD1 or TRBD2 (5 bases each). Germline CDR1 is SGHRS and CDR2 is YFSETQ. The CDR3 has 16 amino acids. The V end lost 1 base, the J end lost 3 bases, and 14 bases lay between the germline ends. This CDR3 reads CASSLSGTPDKNIQYF. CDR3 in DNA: TGCGCCAGCAGCTTGTCCGGGACCCCGGACAAAAACATTCAGTACTTC.

CDR3 bases: TGCGCCAGCAGCCAAGATCCGGTACTAGCGGGCTACGAGCAGTACTTC. Protein product: CASSQDPVLAGYEQYF. V gene TRBV4-1 combines with J gene TRBJ2-7, with 9 bases matching TRBD2. Germline V gene data show CDR1 as MGHRA and CDR2 as YSYEKL. CDR3 length: 16 residues. V gave up 0 bases and J gave up 3 bases; unmatched junction bases: 6.

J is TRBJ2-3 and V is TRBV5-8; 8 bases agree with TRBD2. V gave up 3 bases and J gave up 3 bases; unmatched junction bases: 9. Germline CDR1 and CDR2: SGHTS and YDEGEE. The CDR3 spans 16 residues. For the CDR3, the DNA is TGTGCCAGCAGCTACGGACGGGGGGGGGGGACAGATACGCAGTATTTT. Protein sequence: CASSYGRGGGTDTQYF. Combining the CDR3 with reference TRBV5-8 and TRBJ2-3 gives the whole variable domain EAGVTQSPTHLIKTRGQQATLRCSPISGHTSVYWYQQALGLGLQFLLWYDEGEERNRGNFPPRFSGRQFPNYSSELNVNALELEDSALYLCASSYGRGGGTDTQYFGPGTRLTVL.

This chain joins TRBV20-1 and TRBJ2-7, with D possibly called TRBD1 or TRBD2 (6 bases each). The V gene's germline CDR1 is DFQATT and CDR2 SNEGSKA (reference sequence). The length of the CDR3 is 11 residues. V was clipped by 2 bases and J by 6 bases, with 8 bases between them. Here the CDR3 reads CSARWGAEQYF. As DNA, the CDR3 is TGCAGTGCTAGATGGGGGGCCGAGCAGTACTTC.

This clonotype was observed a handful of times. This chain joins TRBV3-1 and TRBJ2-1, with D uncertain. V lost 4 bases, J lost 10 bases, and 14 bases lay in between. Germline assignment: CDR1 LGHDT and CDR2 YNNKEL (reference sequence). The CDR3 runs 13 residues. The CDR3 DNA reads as TGTGCCAGCAGCCTTTTGAGCGCAAACGAGCAGTTCTTC. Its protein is CASSLLSANEQFF.